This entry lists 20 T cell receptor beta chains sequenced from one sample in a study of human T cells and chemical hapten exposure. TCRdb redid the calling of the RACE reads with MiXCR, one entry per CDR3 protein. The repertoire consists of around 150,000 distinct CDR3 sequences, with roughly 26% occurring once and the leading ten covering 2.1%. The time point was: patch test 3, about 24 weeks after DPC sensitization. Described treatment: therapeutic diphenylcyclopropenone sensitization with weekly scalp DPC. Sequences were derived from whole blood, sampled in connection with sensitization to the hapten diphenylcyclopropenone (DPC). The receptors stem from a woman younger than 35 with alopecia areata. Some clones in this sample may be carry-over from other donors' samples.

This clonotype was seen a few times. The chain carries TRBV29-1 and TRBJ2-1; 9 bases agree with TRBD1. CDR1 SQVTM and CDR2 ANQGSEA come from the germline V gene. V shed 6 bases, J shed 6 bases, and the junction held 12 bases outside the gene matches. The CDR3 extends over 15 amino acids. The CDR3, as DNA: TGCAGCGTCGAGAGAGGACAGGGGCCCAGCAATGAGCAGTTCTTC. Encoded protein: CSVERGQGPSNEQFF.

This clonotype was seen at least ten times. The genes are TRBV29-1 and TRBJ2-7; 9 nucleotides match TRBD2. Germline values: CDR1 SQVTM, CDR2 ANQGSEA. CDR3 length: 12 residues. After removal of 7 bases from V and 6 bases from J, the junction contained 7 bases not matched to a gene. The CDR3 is CSAETSGLEQYF. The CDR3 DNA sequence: TGCAGCGCTGAGACTAGCGGCCTCGAGCAGTACTTC.

CDR3 DNA: TGCAGCGTCCTCGACAGGGTAACTAATGAAAAACTGTTTTTT. It yields the protein CSVLDRVTNEKLFF. The chain recombines TRBV29-1 with TRBJ1-4, with 7 nucleotides matching TRBD1. Germline V gene lookup returns CDR1 SQVTM and CDR2 ANQGSEA. V dropped 6 bases and J dropped 1; count of bases not matched to a gene: 5. This CDR3 comprises 14 residues.

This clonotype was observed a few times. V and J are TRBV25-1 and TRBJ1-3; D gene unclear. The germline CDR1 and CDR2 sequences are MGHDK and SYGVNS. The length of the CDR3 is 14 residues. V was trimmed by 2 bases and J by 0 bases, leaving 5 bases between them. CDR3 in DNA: TGTGCCAGCAGTGAAGAGAGCTCTGGAAACACCATATATTTT. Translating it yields CASSEESSGNTIYF.

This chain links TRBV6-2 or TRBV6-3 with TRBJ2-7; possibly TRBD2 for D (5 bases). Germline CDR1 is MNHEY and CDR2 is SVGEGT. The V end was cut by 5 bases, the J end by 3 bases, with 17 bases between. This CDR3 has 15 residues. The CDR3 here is CASSLGRRHNYEQYF. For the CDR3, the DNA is TGTGCCAGCAGTCTCGGACGGAGGCACAACTACGAGCAGTACTTC.

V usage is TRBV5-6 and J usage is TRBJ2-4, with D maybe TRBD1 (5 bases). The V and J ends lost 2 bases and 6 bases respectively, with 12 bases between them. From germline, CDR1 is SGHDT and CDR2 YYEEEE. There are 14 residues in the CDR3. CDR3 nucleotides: TGTGCCAGCAGCTTTGTGGGGCGCGGAAACATTCAGTACTTC. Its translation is CASSFVGRGNIQYF. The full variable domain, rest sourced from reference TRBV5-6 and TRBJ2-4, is DAGVTQSPTHLIKTRGQQVTLRCSPKSGHDTVSWYQQALGQGPQFIFQYYEEEERQRGNFPDRFSGHQFPNYSSELNVNALLLGDSALYLCASSFVGRGNIQYFGAGTRLSVL.

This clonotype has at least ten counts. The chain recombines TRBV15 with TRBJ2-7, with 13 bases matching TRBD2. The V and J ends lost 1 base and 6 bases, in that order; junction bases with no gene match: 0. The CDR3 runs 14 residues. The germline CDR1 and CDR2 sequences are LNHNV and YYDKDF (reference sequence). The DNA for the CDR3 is TGTGCCACCAGCAGAGGACTAGCGGGGGGCGAGCAGTACTTC. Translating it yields CATSRGLAGGEQYF.

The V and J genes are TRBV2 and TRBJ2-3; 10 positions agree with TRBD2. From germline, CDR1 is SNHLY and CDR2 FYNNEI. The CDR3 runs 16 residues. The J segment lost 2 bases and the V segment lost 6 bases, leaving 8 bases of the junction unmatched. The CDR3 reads CASRASGGRNTDTQYF. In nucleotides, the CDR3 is TGTGCCAGCAGAGCTAGCGGGGGAAGGAACACAGATACGCAGTATTTT.

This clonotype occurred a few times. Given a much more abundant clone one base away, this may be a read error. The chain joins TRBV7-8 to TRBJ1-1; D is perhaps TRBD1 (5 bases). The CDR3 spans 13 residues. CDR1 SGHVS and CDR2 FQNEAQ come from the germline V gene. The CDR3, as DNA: TGTGCCAGCAGCTACAAGGGGAGGACTGAACCTTTCTTT. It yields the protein CASSYKGRTEPFF.

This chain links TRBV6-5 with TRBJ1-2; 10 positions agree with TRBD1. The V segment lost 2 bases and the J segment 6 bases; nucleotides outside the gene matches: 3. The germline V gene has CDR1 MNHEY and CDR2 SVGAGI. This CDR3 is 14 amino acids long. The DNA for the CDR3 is TGTGCCAGCAGTTACGGGGACAGGGGTCATGGCTACACCTTC. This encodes CASSYGDRGHGYTF.

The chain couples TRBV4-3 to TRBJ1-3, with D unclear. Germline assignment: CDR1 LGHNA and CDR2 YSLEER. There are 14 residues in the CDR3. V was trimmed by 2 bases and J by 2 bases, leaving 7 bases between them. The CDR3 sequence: CASSQKVAGNTIYF. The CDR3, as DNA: TGCGCCAGCAGCCAAAAAGTGGCTGGAAACACCATATATTTT.

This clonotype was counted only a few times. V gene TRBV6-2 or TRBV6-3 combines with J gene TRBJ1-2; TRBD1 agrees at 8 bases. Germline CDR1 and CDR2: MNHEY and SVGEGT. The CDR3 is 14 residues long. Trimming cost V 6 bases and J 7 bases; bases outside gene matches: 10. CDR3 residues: CASSSGTGGPGYTF. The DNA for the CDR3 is TGTGCCAGCAGCTCCGGGACAGGAGGTCCTGGCTACACCTTC.

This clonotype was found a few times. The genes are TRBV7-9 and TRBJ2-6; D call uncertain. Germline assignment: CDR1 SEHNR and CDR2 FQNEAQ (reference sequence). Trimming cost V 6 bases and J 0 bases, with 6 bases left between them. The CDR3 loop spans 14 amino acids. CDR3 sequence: CASRQFSGANVLTF. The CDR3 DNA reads TGTGCCAGCAGACAGTTCTCTGGGGCCAACGTCCTGACTTTC.

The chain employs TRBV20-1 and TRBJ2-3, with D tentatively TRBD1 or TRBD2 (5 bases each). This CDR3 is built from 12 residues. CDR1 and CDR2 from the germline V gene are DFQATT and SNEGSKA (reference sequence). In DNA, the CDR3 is TGCTTCGTGGGGGTCCCAGTGGATACGCAGTATTTT. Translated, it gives CFVGVPVDTQYF.

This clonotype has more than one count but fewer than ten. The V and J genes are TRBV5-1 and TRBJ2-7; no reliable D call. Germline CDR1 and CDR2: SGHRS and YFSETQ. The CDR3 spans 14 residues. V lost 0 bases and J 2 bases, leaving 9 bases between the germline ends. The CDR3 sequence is CASSLAGGTYEQYF. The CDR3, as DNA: TGCGCCAGCAGCTTGGCTGGCGGAACCTACGAGCAGTACTTC.

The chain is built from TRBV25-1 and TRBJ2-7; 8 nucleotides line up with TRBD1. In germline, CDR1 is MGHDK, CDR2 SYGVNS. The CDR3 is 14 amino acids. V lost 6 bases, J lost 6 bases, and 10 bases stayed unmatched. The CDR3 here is CASSASGGSGEQYF. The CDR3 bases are TGTGCCAGCAGCGCCTCAGGGGGCTCGGGCGAGCAGTACTTC.

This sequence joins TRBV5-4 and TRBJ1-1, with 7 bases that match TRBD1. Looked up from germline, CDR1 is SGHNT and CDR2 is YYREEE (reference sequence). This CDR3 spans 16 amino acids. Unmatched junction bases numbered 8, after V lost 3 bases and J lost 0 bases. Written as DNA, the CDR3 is TGTGCCAGCAGCTCAGGTGGACAGGTTGTGAACACTGAAGCTTTCTTT. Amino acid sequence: CASSSGGQVVNTEAFF. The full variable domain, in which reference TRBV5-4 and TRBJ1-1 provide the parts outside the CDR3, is ETGVTQSPTHLIKTRGQQVTLRCSSQSGHNTVSWYQQALGQGPQFIFQYYREEENGRGNFPPRFSGLQFPNYSSELNVNALELDDSALYLCASSSGGQVVNTEAFFGQGTRLTVV.

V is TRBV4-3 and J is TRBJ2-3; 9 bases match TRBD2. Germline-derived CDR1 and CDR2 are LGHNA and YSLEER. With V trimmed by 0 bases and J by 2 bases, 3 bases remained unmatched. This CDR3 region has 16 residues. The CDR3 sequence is CASSQDRLAATDTQYF. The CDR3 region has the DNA TGCGCCAGCAGCCAAGATCGACTAGCGGCCACAGATACGCAGTATTTT.

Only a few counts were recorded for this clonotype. In DNA form, the CDR3 reads TGCAGTGTCTACAGACCCCAAGAGACCCAGTACTTC. Encoded protein: CSVYRPQETQYF. V is TRBV20-1 and J is TRBJ2-5; D unresolved. Germline V gene lookup returns CDR1 DFQATT and CDR2 SNEGSKA (reference sequence). Trimming removed 7 bases from V and 1 base from J, with 10 bases in between. The CDR3 is 12 residues long.

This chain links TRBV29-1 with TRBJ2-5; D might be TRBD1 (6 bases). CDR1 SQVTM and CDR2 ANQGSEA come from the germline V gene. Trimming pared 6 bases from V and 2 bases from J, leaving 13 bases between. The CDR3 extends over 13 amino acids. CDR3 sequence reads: CSVTGTAQETQYF. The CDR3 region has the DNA TGCAGCGTCACAGGGACGGCTCAAGAGACCCAGTACTTC.